Each of the 12 T cell receptor beta chains below was sequenced from the same sample in a study of response to subunit inactivated influenza vaccine. MiXCR, run by TCRdb on the RT-PCR reads, gives a single entry per CDR3 protein. In the table there are about 500,000 distinct CDR3 sequences, 16% of which are singletons. The sample was CD4+ T cells sorted from PBMCs, taken around 25 months after vaccination. These receptors were collected from a man aged 50 to 69 who received an inactivated influenza vaccine.

The J gene is TRBJ1-5, the V gene TRBV19; D is possibly TRBD1 (6 bases). The V end was cut by 4 bases, the J end by 0 bases, with 10 bases between. The CDR3 runs 15 residues. The germline V gene has CDR1 LNHDA and CDR2 SQIVND (reference sequence). In DNA form, the CDR3 reads TGTGCCAGTAGTAGACAGGACCTTAGCAATCAGCCCCAGCATTTT. This encodes CASSRQDLSNQPQHF.

The chain joins TRBV24-1 to TRBJ1-2; TRBD1 aligns across 8 bases. V shed 4 bases and J 6 bases; nucleotides not matched to a gene: 9. The CDR3 extends over 15 amino acids. Germline-derived CDR1 and CDR2 are KGHDR and SFDVKD. CDR3 loop: CATSDRWTGKNGYTF. The DNA of the CDR3 is TGTGCCACCAGTGACCGGTGGACAGGGAAGAATGGCTACACCTTC.

This clonotype was seen ten or more times. The V call is TRBV4-3, the J call TRBJ2-2; 7 bases fit TRBD1. This CDR3 has 16 amino acids. The V and J ends lost 1 base and 4 bases, in that order; junction bases with no gene match: 6. Germline loops: CDR1 LGHNA, CDR2 YSLEER. The CDR3 DNA follows: TGCGCCAGCAGCCAAGGGACAGGCCAATTCACCGGGGAGCTGTTTTTT. Translating it yields CASSQGTGQFTGELFF.

V gene TRBV6-1 combines with J gene TRBJ2-2; tentatively, D is TRBD1 (6 bases). The CDR3 consists of 13 residues. Germline CDR1 reads MNHNS; CDR2 reads SASEGT. Between the trimmed V and J ends, which lost 7 bases and 5 bases, there was a span of 11 bases. The CDR3 sequence: CASTNRVTGELFF. CDR3 DNA sequence: TGTGCCAGCACTAACAGGGTTACCGGGGAGCTGTTTTTT.

The rearrangement joins TRBV10-3 to TRBJ1-5; D ambiguous. Deletions cut 4 bases from V and 1 base from J, with 8 bases between. The CDR3 contains 14 residues. The germline V gene encodes CDR1 ENHRY and CDR2 SYGVKD. The CDR3 reads CAISVSGSNQPQHF. The CDR3, as DNA: TGTGCCATCAGTGTCTCGGGGAGCAATCAGCCCCAGCATTTT.

In its sample, this clonotype was seen a few times. The chain combines TRBV20-1 with TRBJ1-6; a possible D gene is TRBD1 (6 bases). This CDR3 region has 14 residues. V lost 3 bases to trimming and J lost 7 bases, with 13 bases between them. Germline V gene data show CDR1 as DFQATT and CDR2 as SNEGSKA (reference sequence). CDR3 protein: CSASAQGKNSPLHF. The CDR3 DNA follows: TGCAGTGCTAGCGCGCAGGGGAAGAATTCACCCCTCCACTTT.

A word on this clonotype: The junction and the germline gene differ at one end; a read error may be behind it. The rearrangement uses TRBV3-1 and TRBJ1-3, with a tentative D call TRBD1 (5 bases). CDR3 size: 12 residues. Germline loops: CDR1 LGHDT, CDR2 YNNKEL (reference sequence). The CDR3 loop reads CASSQEGQGAEF. The CDR3, as DNA: TGTGCCAGCAGCCAAGAAGGGCAAGGGGCCGAATTT. The full variable domain, rest sourced from reference TRBV3-1 and TRBJ1-3, is DTAVSQTPKYLVTQMGNDKSIKCEQNLGHDTMYWYKQDSKKFLKIMFSYNNKELIINETVPNRFSPKSPDKAHLNLHINSLELGDSAVYFCASSQEGQGAEFGEGSWLTVV.

This clonotype was seen a handful of times. The chain uses TRBV12-3 or TRBV12-4 and TRBJ1-3; D uncertain. The length of the CDR3 is 16 residues. V was clipped by 7 bases and J by 0 bases, with 16 bases between them. CDR3: CASKWTVEYSGNTIYF. The DNA for the CDR3 is TGTGCCAGCAAATGGACGGTGGAATACTCTGGAAACACCATATATTTT.

The V and J genes are TRBV20-1 and TRBJ2-5; 7 nucleotides line up with TRBD2. Trimming removed 7 bases from V and 3 bases from J; junction bases left unmatched: 8. This CDR3 is 13 amino acids long. Germline loops: CDR1 DFQATT, CDR2 SNEGSKA (reference sequence). The CDR3 DNA is TGCAGTGTGACGCGGGGAGGGAAAGAGACCCAGTACTTC. As protein: CSVTRGGKETQYF.

The V gene is TRBV20-1, the J gene TRBJ1-2; the D gene is possibly TRBD1 (6 bases). CDR3 length equals 14 residues. Germline V gene data show CDR1 as DFQATT and CDR2 as SNEGSKA (reference sequence). Between the trimmed V and J ends, which lost 5 bases and 0 bases, there was a span of 13 bases. The DNA for the CDR3 is TGCAGTGCTGTTACAGGGTCTGCTAACTATGGCTACACCTTC. Its translation is CSAVTGSANYGYTF.

The chain joins TRBV9 to TRBJ2-3; the D gene is possibly TRBD1 (5 bases). The CDR3 has 17 residues. With 1 base removed from V and 5 bases from J, the gap between germline ends came to 20 bases. Germline assignment: CDR1 SGDLS and CDR2 YYNGEE. CDR3 residues: CASSVSGHRSVEDTQYF. CDR3 bases: TGTGCCAGCAGCGTAAGTGGACACCGCTCGGTTGAAGATACGCAGTATTTT.

The V gene is TRBV28, the J gene TRBJ2-2, with a possible D match to TRBD2 (5 bases). The CDR3 runs to 15 residues. Trimming removed 6 bases from V and 1 base from J, with 12 bases in between. The V gene's germline CDR1 is MDHEN and CDR2 SYDVKM. The chain's CDR3 is CASRLGDQNTGELFF. The CDR3 bases are TGTGCCAGCAGGCTGGGAGACCAGAACACCGGGGAGCTGTTTTTT.